This record covers a single TCR beta chain. Its antigen remains unknown. This entry belongs to a study of identical twins. Study-level points and caveats: Clonotypes of the beta chain that were abundant in cord blood carried fewer insertions (memory repertoires showed none). Twins shared out-of-frame alpha sequences with excess low generation probability.

Germline CDR1 reads SGHRS; CDR2 reads YFSETQ. The junction had 7 bases not matched to a gene; V was cut back by 5 bases and J by 8 bases. This CDR3 has 14 amino acids. The authors used template switching to add a universal primer site and gave cDNA unique molecular identifiers. MiXCR, run by TCRdb on the 5' RACE reads, gives a single entry per CDR3 protein. Among about 240,000 distinct CDR3 sequences listed, 8% to 11% were seen once. What was sequenced was memory T cells sorted from blood. The TCR originated in a man over 45 in good health. The genes are TRBV5-1 and TRBJ2-3; 11 bases are a match to TRBD2. This CDR3 is CASSEGGLAATQYF. The CDR3 DNA reads as TGCGCCAGCAGTGAGGGGGGACTAGCGGCTACGCAGTATTTT.